The 32 T cell receptor beta chains given below trace back to one sample, sequenced in a study of response to subunit inactivated influenza vaccine. TCRdb recomputed calls from the RT-PCR reads with MiXCR, one row per CDR3 protein. The sample has approximately 480,000 distinct CDR3 sequences; 9.5% to 12% are singletons. Specimen: PBMCs from blood, collected about 40 days after vaccination. Receptors originate from a man aged 50 to 60 who received an inactivated influenza vaccine.

This clonotype has a count of ten or more. The V and J genes are TRBV6-1 and TRBJ2-3; 10 bases line up with TRBD2. The junction had 7 bases not matched to a gene; V was cut back by 6 bases and J by 4 bases. The CDR3 length is 15 residues. Germline lookup yields CDR1 MNHNS and CDR2 SASEGT. The CDR3 nucleotides are TGTGCCAGCAGCCCAAGCGGGGGGGCCGCAGATACGCAGTATTTT. Its translation: CASSPSGGAADTQYF.

The table lists this clonotype with a few counts. This chain uses TRBV28 with TRBJ2-3; TRBD2 matches at 9 bases. With V trimmed by 11 bases and J by 4 bases, 10 bases remained unmatched. This CDR3 region has 14 residues. The germline gives CDR1 MDHEN, CDR2 SYDVKM. CDR3 bases: TGTGCCTGCTGGGAGGCGGGGGGGTCAGATACGCAGTATTTT. It codes for CACWEAGGSDTQYF.

The gene calls are TRBV29-1 and TRBJ2-3; 10 bases fit TRBD2. Germline assignment: CDR1 SQVTM and CDR2 ANQGSEA. This CDR3 has 14 residues. V was clipped by 5 bases and J by 3 bases; unmatched bases: 5. The CDR3 nucleotides are TGCAGCGTTTGCCGGACTAGCGGTACAGATACGCAGTATTTT. Its translation: CSVCRTSGTDTQYF.

CDR3 region: CSAKGAGQVLGETQYF. The CDR3 DNA follows: TGCAGTGCGAAAGGGGCTGGACAGGTTTTAGGAGAGACCCAGTACTTC. This sequence joins TRBV20-1 and TRBJ2-5; 7 nucleotides align to TRBD1. Germline V gives CDR1 DFQATT, CDR2 SNEGSKA (reference sequence). CDR3 length equals 16 residues. V lost 6 bases and J lost 4; bases outside the gene matches: 17.

V is TRBV3-1 and J is TRBJ2-2; TRBD2 matches at 10 bases. In germline, CDR1 is LGHDT, CDR2 YNNKEL (reference sequence). This CDR3 has 15 amino acids. The V and J ends lost 4 bases and 9 bases, in that order; junction bases with no gene match: 8. The CDR3 sequence: CASSPASGGPWELFF. CDR3 sequence (DNA): TGTGCCAGCAGCCCTGCTAGCGGGGGACCGTGGGAGCTGTTTTTT.

This clonotype was seen a few times. The rearrangement joins TRBV4-3 to TRBJ2-5; D is unclear. The germline gives CDR1 LGHNA, CDR2 YSLEER. This CDR3 is 17 amino acids long. V was cut by 2 bases and J by 5 bases, with 21 bases left in between. The CDR3 here is CASSQIPSSDHSETQYF. The CDR3 DNA sequence: TGCGCCAGCAGCCAAATCCCCTCTTCCGACCACTCTGAGACCCAGTACTTC.

This chain uses TRBV4-3 with TRBJ2-1; the D is unclear. The germline gives CDR1 LGHNA, CDR2 YSLEER. Trimming took 9 bases from V and 9 from J, leaving 18 bases between them. This CDR3 contains 13 residues. For the CDR3, the DNA is TGCGCCAGTTGGGTGTCCCTCTGGGGTGAGCAGTTCTTC. Encoded protein: CASWVSLWGEQFF.

This clonotype occurred a few times. The chain employs TRBV7-2 and TRBJ2-1; no clear D. Germline V gene sequence: CDR1 SGHTA, CDR2 FQGNSA. The V gene lost 7 bases and the J gene lost 13 bases, with 20 bases spanning the gap. The CDR3 totals 13 residues. The CDR3 reads CASTGRPIQSQFF. Written as DNA, the CDR3 is TGTGCCAGCACCGGACGCCCTATACAGTCCCAGTTCTTC.

This clonotype was seen more than once but under ten times. Written as DNA, the CDR3 is TGTGCCAGCAGCTTAGTCCCTTGGGGCCCTGGGGAGACCCAGTACTTC. Its translation is CASSLVPWGPGETQYF. The chain joins TRBV7-2 to TRBJ2-5; D perhaps matches TRBD1 (5 bases). The CDR3 covers 16 residues. Germline V lookup: CDR1 SGHTA, CDR2 FQGNSA. V was clipped by 1 base and J by 5 bases, with 17 bases between them.

In its sample, this clonotype was seen many times. This chain connects TRBV20-1 to TRBJ1-1; a weak D match, TRBD1 (6 bases). V lost 4 bases and J 3 bases, leaving 21 bases between the germline ends. Germline-derived CDR1 and CDR2 are DFQATT and SNEGSKA (reference sequence). The CDR3 covers 16 residues. Here the CDR3 DNA reads TGCAGTGCTAAGACAGGCAGGGGCAGGATCGACACTGAAGCTTTCTTT. Translation gives CSAKTGRGRIDTEAFF.

This chain links TRBV7-9 with TRBJ2-2, with 9 positions matching TRBD1. Losses at the gene ends were 0 bases for V and 7 bases for J; bases not matched to a gene: 6. CDR1 and CDR2 from the germline V gene are SEHNR and FQNEAQ (reference sequence). The CDR3 runs 16 residues. The chain's CDR3 is CASSLASGQGNGELFF. CDR3 bases: TGTGCCAGCAGCTTAGCATCGGGACAGGGCAACGGGGAGCTGTTTTTT.

A few counts support this clonotype. This sequence joins TRBV20-1 and TRBJ2-1, with D hard to call. This CDR3 has 13 amino acids. Germline V gene lookup returns CDR1 DFQATT and CDR2 SNEGSKA (reference sequence). V shed 5 bases and J shed 1 base, with 9 bases lying between them. The CDR3 sequence: CSASRWSYNEQFF. In nucleotides, the CDR3 is TGCAGTGCTTCCCGGTGGTCCTACAATGAGCAGTTCTTC.

This sequence joins TRBV20-1 and TRBJ2-1; D is possibly TRBD1 (6 bases). This CDR3 has 13 residues. V lost 2 bases and J 8 bases, leaving 13 bases between the germline ends. CDR1 and CDR2 (germline): DFQATT, SNEGSKA (reference sequence). This CDR3 is CSARSRGADEQFF. The DNA of the CDR3 is TGCAGTGCTAGATCCAGGGGCGCGGATGAGCAGTTCTTC.

V and J are TRBV7-8 and TRBJ2-5; D is unresolved. Germline-derived CDR1 and CDR2 are SGHVS and FQNEAQ. The V and J ends lost 0 bases and 3 bases respectively, with 8 bases between them. The CDR3 extends over 14 amino acids. CDR3 bases: TGTGCCAGCAGCTTAGCAACTCCTAAAGAGACCCAGTACTTC. It yields the protein CASSLATPKETQYF.

This chain joins TRBV6-2 or TRBV6-3 and TRBJ2-3; 12 bases agree with TRBD2. V dropped 6 bases and J dropped 7; count of bases not matched to a gene: 8. The CDR3 is 15 amino acids. Germline V gene sequence: CDR1 MNHEY, CDR2 SVGEGT. Here the CDR3 DNA reads TGTGCCAGCAGCGGACTAGCGGGAAAAGGCTATACGCAGTATTTT. Translated: CASSGLAGKGYTQYF.

The chain carries TRBV10-3 and TRBJ2-3; perhaps D is TRBD1 or TRBD2 (6 bases each). CDR3 length: 18 amino acids. Germline loops: CDR1 ENHRY, CDR2 SYGVKD. Trimming cost V 4 bases and J 8 bases, with 28 bases left between them. The DNA for the CDR3 is TGTGCCATCAGTGGGAATCAGGGGCGGGGCCTTGCCACTGTTACGCAGTATTTT. It yields the protein CAISGNQGRGLATVTQYF.

This clonotype was detected only a few times. The chain links TRBV7-8 to TRBJ1-5; 7 bases are a match to TRBD1. The CDR3 length is 15 residues. The V gene end was trimmed by 1 base and the J gene end by 6 bases; junction bases not matched to a gene: 6. Germline lookup yields CDR1 SGHVS and CDR2 FQNEAQ. CDR3 DNA sequence: TGTGCCAGCAGCTTAGGCCGACAGGGCGGTCAGCCCCAGCATTTT. Protein: CASSLGRQGGQPQHF.

In this sample, this clonotype turned up a few times. This sequence joins TRBV24-1 and TRBJ2-7; D not certain. This CDR3 is built from 12 residues. Germline V gene lookup returns CDR1 KGHDR and CDR2 SFDVKD. V lost 0 bases to trimming and J lost 5 bases, with 4 bases between them. Written as DNA, the CDR3 is TGTGCCACCAGTGATTTGTTGGACGAGCAGTACTTC. As protein: CATSDLLDEQYF.

This chain connects TRBV4-2 to TRBJ2-2; D call uncertain. The CDR3 contains 14 residues. Germline loops: CDR1 LGHNA, CDR2 YNFKEQ. The ends were cut back, 1 base at V and 3 bases at J, with 6 bases in the middle. CDR3 protein: CASSQGRDTGELFF. CDR3 DNA: TGTGCCAGCAGCCAAGGACGAGACACCGGGGAGCTGTTTTTT.

The rearrangement joins TRBV2 to TRBJ2-1, with 9 bases lining up with TRBD1. The CDR3 has 15 amino acids. CDR1 is SNHLY, CDR2 FYNNEI, per germline. V dropped 7 bases and J dropped 1; count of bases not matched to a gene: 5. CDR3 coding DNA: TGTGCCAGCATTTTTGGACAGGGGTCCTACAATGAGCAGTTCTTC. Translated, it gives CASIFGQGSYNEQFF.

This clonotype was picked up a small number of times. The chain couples TRBV10-3 to TRBJ2-3; 7 nucleotides line up with TRBD1. The ends lost 10 bases at V and 1 base at J; junction bases unmatched: 17. The CDR3 spans 17 residues. Germline V CDR1 and CDR2: ENHRY, SYGVKD. This CDR3 is CATQGPASGTGTDTQYF. CDR3 DNA sequence: TGTGCCACCCAAGGGCCAGCGTCCGGGACAGGCACAGATACGCAGTATTTT.

J is TRBJ2-7 and V is TRBV12-3 or TRBV12-4, with no clear D. The CDR3 is made up of 13 amino acids. V was clipped by 1 base and J by 7 bases, with 11 bases between them. For the CDR3, the DNA is TGTGCCAGCAGTTTAGTAGATGCCGGGGAGCAGTACTTC. Translation gives CASSLVDAGEQYF.

This clonotype has a count of ten or more. The V and J genes are TRBV20-1 and TRBJ2-5, with TRBD2 identical over 7 bases. The CDR3 spans 12 residues. V gave up 3 bases and J gave up 5 bases; unmatched junction bases: 3. Germline CDR1 reads DFQATT; CDR2 reads SNEGSKA (reference sequence). The CDR3 DNA is TGCAGTGCTAGTAGACTAGCTGAGACCCAGTACTTC. Residues: CSASRLAETQYF.

The sample holds one count of this clonotype. The junction and the germline gene differ at one end; a read error may be behind it. The chain combines TRBV6-2 or TRBV6-3 with TRBJ2-4; 14 positions match TRBD2. Germline V gene sequence: CDR1 MNHEY, CDR2 SVGEGT. The CDR3 has 16 amino acids. The CDR3 protein is CASTLGLAGEGNIQYF. DNA for the CDR3: TGTGCTAGCACCTTGGGACTAGCGGGAGAAGGAAACATTCAGTACTTC.

This clonotype turned up a few times. V gene TRBV5-4 combines with J gene TRBJ2-1, with a tentative D call TRBD1 (6 bases). Germline V gene sequence: CDR1 SGHNT, CDR2 YYREEE (reference sequence). The CDR3 has 14 residues. The V end was cut by 4 bases, the J end by 4 bases, with 12 bases between. CDR3 in DNA: TGTGCCAGCAGCGTACCCGGACAGTACAATGAGCAGTTCTTC. Translation gives CASSVPGQYNEQFF.

V gene TRBV15 combines with J gene TRBJ2-5; TRBD2 is a possible D gene (7 bases). V lost 2 bases to trimming and J lost 3 bases, with 13 bases between them. From germline, CDR1 is LNHNV and CDR2 YYDKDF (reference sequence). The CDR3 extends over 15 amino acids. The CDR3 DNA is TGTGCCACCAGCAGAATGGGGGCGGGAGAAGAGACCCAGTACTTC. This translates into CATSRMGAGEETQYF.

This chain joins TRBV4-2 and TRBJ2-7, with 9 bases lining up with TRBD2. CDR3 length: 16 amino acids. V lost 0 bases, J lost 12 bases, and 15 bases stayed unmatched. Germline-derived CDR1 and CDR2 are LGHNA and YNFKEQ. The CDR3 bases are TGTGCCAGCAGCCAAGATTTTTCGGCGGGGGGGCGAAGTAGGTACTTC. It translates to CASSQDFSAGGRSRYF.

This clonotype was detected many times. The V gene is TRBV29-1, the J gene TRBJ2-7; D unclear. The germline V gene encodes CDR1 SQVTM and CDR2 ANQGSEA. The V end lost 4 bases, the J end lost 3 bases, and 13 bases lay between the germline ends. This CDR3 contains 13 residues. The CDR3 reads CSVAWTHDYEQYF. The DNA of the CDR3 is TGCAGCGTTGCCTGGACCCACGACTACGAGCAGTACTTC.

This clonotype was picked up many times. CDR3 in amino acids: CSARDLPSGSGAYNEQFF. The CDR3 nucleotides read TGCAGTGCTAGAGATCTCCCTAGCGGGAGTGGGGCCTACAATGAGCAGTTCTTC. This chain joins TRBV20-1 and TRBJ2-1, with 10 bases lining up with TRBD2. J was trimmed by 2 bases and V by 0 bases; bases with no gene match: 10. The CDR3 has 18 amino acids. Germline V gene lookup returns CDR1 DFQATT and CDR2 SNEGSKA (reference sequence).

The V call is TRBV29-1, the J call TRBJ2-7; D perhaps matches TRBD1 (5 bases). Trimming left V 3 bases short and J 4 bases short, with 7 bases between. The CDR3 contains 11 residues. Germline assignment: CDR1 SQVTM and CDR2 ANQGSEA. DNA for the CDR3: TGCAGCGTTGACCAGGGATACGAGCAGTACTTC. It yields the protein CSVDQGYEQYF.

This clonotype was seen ten or more times. The chain couples TRBV12-3 or TRBV12-4 to TRBJ2-3; 9 bases line up with TRBD1. The V gene end was trimmed by 8 bases and the J gene end by 2 bases; junction bases not matched to a gene: 2. This CDR3 comprises 13 residues. CDR3 nucleotide sequence: TGTGCCAGCCGGGACAGGGACACAGATACGCAGTATTTT. It yields the protein CASRDRDTDTQYF.

V gene TRBV10-3 combines with J gene TRBJ1-2; 9 nucleotides match TRBD1. This CDR3 has 17 residues. CDR1 is ENHRY, CDR2 SYGVKD, per germline. With 0 bases clipped from V and 1 base from J, the junction kept 6 bases outside the gene matches. The CDR3 coding sequence is TGTGCCATCAGTGAGTCGCGGGGACAGGGAGATAACTATGGCTACACCTTC. It translates to CAISESRGQGDNYGYTF.